This T cell receptor (beta chain) was sequenced for a study of T cell changes during pregnancy in multiple sclerosis. Using immunoSEQ multiplex PCR, the repertoire was profiled, and TCRdb retains in-frame clones only, with some absent. The data hold 60,000 to 75,000 clones, with roughly nine tenths observed a single time. This CDR3 has 14 amino acids. Germline V gene lookup returns CDR1 SGHDN and CDR2 FVKESK. Trimming stripped 4 bases from V and 6 bases from J, with 16 bases between. The gene calls are TRBV14 and TRBJ2-7, with D possibly being TRBD1 (5 bases). This clonotype originated in a female donor with multiple sclerosis, enrolled in a pregnancy study. Specimen: peripheral blood, collected before pregnancy. The CDR3 bases are TGTGCCAGCAGCCTGAACGTGGGGCAGGTCGAGCAGTACTTC. It yields the protein CASSLNVGQVEQYF. Using reference TRBV14 and TRBJ2-7 for the parts outside the CDR3, the full variable domain is EAGVTQFPSHSVIEKGQTVTLRCDPISGHDNLYWYRRVMGKEIKFLLHFVKESKQDESGMPNNRFLAERTGGTYSTLKVQPAELEDSGVYFCASSLNVGQVEQYFGPGTRLTVT.